Listed below are T cell receptor beta chains from one sample, sequenced in a study. TCRdb analysed the 5' RACE reads with MiXCR anew, one entry per CDR3 protein. The sample records about 57,000 distinct CDR3 sequences, approximately 26% being singletons. Sequenced: tumor-infiltrating Tregs sorted from the breast tumor. These receptors all come from a female donor with breast cancer. The CDR3 runs from the conserved cysteine through the conserved F or W. D genes are given only for firm matches. Some rows mark clone size as missing; the rest say once, few, many or name a class of expanded clone.

D gene: NA; clone size: NA; J gene: TRBJ2-1; V gene: TRBV2; CDR3 DNA: TGTGCCAGCTTAATCATGGAGGGGTTGCATGAACAGTTCTTC; CDR3 protein: CASLIMEGLHEQFF
D gene: TRBD1; clone size: few; J gene: TRBJ1-2; V gene: TRBV20-1; CDR3 DNA: TGCAGTGCTAGTGACAGGGCGACCTATGGCTACACCTTC; CDR3 protein: CSASDRATYGYTF
D gene: NA; clone size: many; J gene: TRBJ2-7; V gene: TRBV6-2/TRBV6-3; CDR3 DNA: TGTGCCAGCAGTTACTTAGGGTTCGAGCAGTACTTC; CDR3 protein: CASSYLGFEQYF
D gene: TRBD2; clone size: medium-sized; J gene: TRBJ2-3; V gene: TRBV3-1; CDR3 DNA: TGTGCCAGCAGCCTCTCTCTAGCGGCTAGCACAGATACGCAGTATTTT; CDR3 protein: CASSLSLAASTDTQYF
D gene: TRBD2; clone size: many; J gene: TRBJ2-1; V gene: TRBV6-1; CDR3 DNA: TGTGCCAGCATGGGGTTAGCGGGGGGGCGCGGTGAGCAGTTCTTC; CDR3 protein: CASMGLAGGRGEQFF
D gene: TRBD1; clone size: NA; J gene: TRBJ1-4; V gene: TRBV28; CDR3 DNA: TGTGCCAGCAGTTTTAGGGGGCGATATGGAAAACTGTTTTTT; CDR3 protein: CASSFRGRYGKLFF
D gene: TRBD1; clone size: NA; J gene: TRBJ1-2; V gene: TRBV29-1; CDR3 DNA: TGCAGCGTTGATCGGACAGGGAACTATGGCTACACCTTC; CDR3 protein: CSVDRTGNYGYTF
D gene: TRBD1; clone size: NA; J gene: TRBJ1-1; V gene: TRBV12-3/TRBV12-4; CDR3 DNA: TGTGCCAGCAGTCCAAACCTGGGACAGTCTAACACTGAAGCTTTCTTT; CDR3 protein: CASSPNLGQSNTEAFF
D gene: TRBD2; clone size: NA; J gene: TRBJ2-7; V gene: TRBV29-1; CDR3 DNA: TGCAGCGTGGTTAGCGGGGGGCCCACCTCCTACGAGCAGTACTTC; CDR3 protein: CSVVSGGPTSYEQYF
D gene: NA; clone size: NA; J gene: TRBJ2-1; V gene: TRBV24-1; CDR3 DNA: TGTGCCACCAGTGACCCGACCCGGGCCCCAATAAGGAATGAGCAGTTCTTC; CDR3 protein: CATSDPTRAPIRNEQFF
D gene: NA; clone size: few; J gene: TRBJ1-1; V gene: TRBV7-6; CDR3 DNA: TGTGCCAGCAGCTTAGCGAAACGGGGTTTGAAGAACACTGAAGCTTTCTTT; CDR3 protein: CASSLAKRGLKNTEAFF
D gene: NA; clone size: few; J gene: TRBJ2-7; V gene: TRBV7-8; CDR3 DNA: TGTGCCAGCAGCGCTGAAAGTATTACGGCGTTCTCCTACGAGCAGTACTTC; CDR3 protein: CASSAESITAFSYEQYF
D gene: NA; clone size: NA; J gene: TRBJ2-3; V gene: TRBV5-1; CDR3 DNA: TGCGCCAGCAGCTTGGAAGGTAGATCTAGCACAGATACGCAGTATTTT; CDR3 protein: CASSLEGRSSTDTQYF
D gene: NA; clone size: NA; J gene: TRBJ1-6; V gene: TRBV5-1; CDR3 DNA: TGCGCCAGCAGCTTGGAAGTAGATTATTCACCCCTCCACTTT; CDR3 protein: CASSLEVDYSPLHF
D gene: NA; clone size: NA; J gene: TRBJ2-5; V gene: TRBV5-1; CDR3 DNA: TGCGCCAGCCGACTAGAGATTGCAGAGACCCAGTACTTC; CDR3 protein: CASRLEIAETQYF
D gene: NA; clone size: few; J gene: TRBJ2-3; V gene: TRBV5-6; CDR3 DNA: TGTGCCAGCAGCTTGACTGGTCCCGGGAAGGATACGCAGTATTTT; CDR3 protein: CASSLTGPGKDTQYF
D gene: TRBD2; clone size: NA; J gene: TRBJ2-5; V gene: TRBV5-1; CDR3 DNA: TGCGCCAGCAGCTTGCGTTCAGCGGGATCGACACAAGAGACCCAGTACTTC; CDR3 protein: CASSLRSAGSTQETQYF
D gene: NA; clone size: NA; J gene: TRBJ2-7; V gene: TRBV7-2; CDR3 DNA: TGTGCCAGCAGCTTATTAGGGAAGGAGACTTACGAGCAGTACTTC; CDR3 protein: CASSLLGKETYEQYF
D gene: TRBD1; clone size: NA; J gene: TRBJ2-3; V gene: TRBV4-1; CDR3 DNA: TGCGCCAGCAACCACAGGGGTGGGGATACGCAGTATTTT; CDR3 protein: CASNHRGGDTQYF
D gene: NA; clone size: once; J gene: TRBJ2-7; V gene: TRBV7-2; CDR3 DNA: TGTGCCAGCAGCTTAGGGGGAACCTACGAGCAGTACTTC; CDR3 protein: CASSLGGTYEQYF
D gene: NA; clone size: NA; J gene: TRBJ2-1; V gene: TRBV9; CDR3 DNA: TGTGTCAGCAGCGTAAGTCCAAACTGGTCCTACAACGAGCAGTTCTTC; CDR3 protein: CVSSVSPNWSYNEQFF
D gene: NA; clone size: many; J gene: TRBJ2-7; V gene: TRBV7-2; CDR3 DNA: TGTGCCAGCAGCTTAGTATGGGACGGGCCTTACTTC; CDR3 protein: CASSLVWDGPYF
D gene: NA; clone size: few; J gene: TRBJ2-1; V gene: TRBV21-1; CDR3 DNA: TGTGCCAGCAGAATAGCGGGGGGATTGGTAGGGGAGCAGTTCTTC; CDR3 protein: CASRIAGGLVGEQFF
D gene: NA; clone size: NA; J gene: TRBJ2-2; V gene: TRBV9; CDR3 DNA: TGTGCCAGCAGCCGACAGAATATTAACACCGGGGAGCTGTTTTTT; CDR3 protein: CASSRQNINTGELFF
D gene: TRBD1; clone size: few; J gene: TRBJ2-5; V gene: TRBV5-1; CDR3 DNA: TGCGCCAGCAGAACGACAGGGGGTATAGAGACCCAGTACTTC; CDR3 protein: CASRTTGGIETQYF
D gene: NA; clone size: NA; J gene: TRBJ1-3; V gene: TRBV5-1; CDR3 DNA: TGCGCCAGCAGCGTTGGGAGCTCTGGAAACACCATATATTTT; CDR3 protein: CASSVGSSGNTIYF
D gene: NA; clone size: NA; J gene: TRBJ1-6; V gene: TRBV14; CDR3 DNA: TGTGCCAGCAGCTACCGCGGGGGCTCGAGAGTAAATTCACCCCTCCACTTT; CDR3 protein: CASSYRGGSRVNSPLHF
D gene: TRBD1; clone size: many; J gene: TRBJ1-1; V gene: TRBV20-1; CDR3 DNA: TGCAGTGCGATAGACAGGGTAAGAGTAGGAACTGAAGCTTTCTTT; CDR3 protein: CSAIDRVRVGTEAFF
D gene: NA; clone size: NA; J gene: TRBJ2-6; V gene: TRBV20-1; CDR3 DNA: TGCAGTGCCTCCGGGCGCTCATTCTCTGGGGCCAACGTCCTGACTTTC; CDR3 protein: CSASGRSFSGANVLTF
D gene: TRBD1; clone size: few; J gene: TRBJ2-1; V gene: TRBV4-1; CDR3 DNA: TGCGCCAGCAGCCCCTTTTCTGGGACAGGGCCTTACAATGAGCAGTTCTTC; CDR3 protein: CASSPFSGTGPYNEQFF
D gene: TRBD2; clone size: many; J gene: TRBJ2-3; V gene: TRBV29-1; CDR3 DNA: TGCAGCGTTCGGACTAGCGGATCTAGCACAGATACGCAGTATTTT; CDR3 protein: CSVRTSGSSTDTQYF
D gene: TRBD1; clone size: few; J gene: TRBJ1-2; V gene: TRBV30; CDR3 DNA: TGTGCCTGGGCAGGGGGGCAGTTCGGCTACACCTTC; CDR3 protein: CAWAGGQFGYTF
D gene: TRBD1; clone size: few; J gene: TRBJ2-3; V gene: TRBV20-1; CDR3 DNA: TGCAGTGCCACCGTAGGGACAGGGGTGGATTCGCAGTATTTT; CDR3 protein: CSATVGTGVDSQYF
D gene: NA; clone size: once; J gene: TRBJ2-3; V gene: TRBV7-9; CDR3 DNA: TGTGCCAGCAGCCCTTCCTTGAATACGCAGAATTTT; CDR3 protein: CASSPSLNTQNF
D gene: TRBD2; clone size: NA; J gene: TRBJ2-5; V gene: TRBV9; CDR3 DNA: TGTGCCAGCGGCCACGGGACTAGCGAAGAGACCCAGTACTTC; CDR3 protein: CASGHGTSEETQYF
D gene: NA; clone size: NA; J gene: TRBJ2-2; V gene: TRBV5-1; CDR3 DNA: TGCGCCAGCAGCCCGCACGGGGAGACCGGGGAGCTGTTTTTT; CDR3 protein: CASSPHGETGELFF
D gene: NA; clone size: few; J gene: TRBJ2-2; V gene: TRBV6-5; CDR3 DNA: TGTGCCAGCTCCCGGGACCCCACCGGGGAGCTGTTTTTT; CDR3 protein: CASSRDPTGELFF
D gene: NA; clone size: few; J gene: TRBJ2-1; V gene: TRBV27; CDR3 DNA: TGTGCCAGCACCAGGGCTTCGGAAAATGAGCAGTTCTTC; CDR3 protein: CASTRASENEQFF
D gene: NA; clone size: NA; J gene: TRBJ2-1; V gene: TRBV7-9; CDR3 DNA: TGTGCCGGCAGCTTAGATAACAGGTCCTACAATGAGCAGTTCTTC; CDR3 protein: CAGSLDNRSYNEQFF
D gene: NA; clone size: many; J gene: TRBJ2-5; V gene: TRBV9; CDR3 DNA: TGTGCCAGCAGCGTAGCGGGTGGACCGCAAGAGACCCAGTACTTC; CDR3 protein: CASSVAGGPQETQYF